This record covers a single T cell receptor (beta chain). What it recognizes is unknown. Specified treatment: approximately 18 received Ad26.COV2.S at low or high dose, single or two shots; 5 received placebo; per-sample allocation not given. Specimen acquisition occurred on day 63 following the initial vaccine or placebo injection. Aged 18-55 years, donor was enrolled in Boston in about 2020. Vaccination used an Ad26 vector expressing Wuhan-strain SARS-CoV-2 spike. This record comes from a study of Ad26.COV2.S vaccination and SARS-CoV-2 variants. Study in general: Into the muscle, Ad26.COV2.S was dosed once or twice, 56 days apart.

Study-wide points: Spike-specific TCR breadth was greater after Ad26.COV2.S than placebo.

Generated by immunoSEQ multiplex PCR, the TCRdb table keeps only in-frame clones and is missing some. The sample contains under 500,000 clones, around 93% of which appear only once. The source of this sequence is a person between 18 and 60 years old who received the Ad26.COV2.S COVID-19 vaccine or a placebo. This material consisted of peripheral blood, taken in a trial of Ad26.COV2.S vaccine versus placebo.

In nucleotides, the CDR3 is TGTGCCAGCAGCTTGGACCCGGACGGCCTCACCATATATTTT. Residues: CASSLDPDGLTIYF. The chain carries TRBV5-4 and TRBJ1-3; D is ambiguous. V lost 0 bases to trimming and J lost 9 bases, with 13 bases between them. The CDR3 is 14 residues long. CDR1 and CDR2 from the germline V gene are SGHNT and YYREEE (reference sequence).